Listed here are 28 T cell receptor beta chains from one sample, sequenced in a study of beta chain features in type 1 diabetes. Expressed TCRB transcripts were sequenced after all isolated RNA was converted to cDNA. Clones were read by immunoSEQ multiplex PCR, and TCRdb kept only the in-frame ones, dropping some. The table lists 200,000 to 250,000 clones, 9.6% of them singletons, with approximately 0.035% in the top ten. Specimen: naive CD4+ T cells from blood. These receptors came from a woman aged 18-30 years in good health.

This clone was detected a few times. V usage is TRBV5-6 and J usage is TRBJ1-1, with a possible D match to TRBD1 (5 bases). Germline V lookup: CDR1 SGHDT, CDR2 YYEEEE. CDR3 length equals 14 residues. V lost 0 bases and J lost 4, with 10 bases in between. The CDR3 nucleotides are TGTGCCAGCAGCTTGGCCCCTAGGGGCACTGAAGCTTTCTTT. Amino acids: CASSLAPRGTEAFF.

The chain couples TRBV6-6 to TRBJ1-6; D is perhaps TRBD1 (5 bases). The length of the CDR3 is 15 residues. Germline V gene data show CDR1 as MNHNY and CDR2 as SVGAGI (reference sequence). V was shortened by 4 bases and J by 2 bases, with 9 bases between the two germline ends. The CDR3 nucleotides read TGTGCCAGCAGTTTAGGGGCTGCCTATAATTCACCCCTCCACTTT. As protein: CASSLGAAYNSPLHF.

This sequence joins TRBV28 and TRBJ2-5; the match to TRBD1 covers 10 bases. The DNA end is a closer match to TRBJ2-7, so the J assignment may be wrong. The germline CDR1 and CDR2 sequences are MDHEN and SYDVKM. The CDR3 spans 14 residues. CDR3 amino acids: CASRTDRGVYEQYF. The DNA for the CDR3 is TGTGCCAGCAGGACGGACAGGGGGGTTTACGAGCAGTACTTC.

This clone has just a few counts. This chain links TRBV27 with TRBJ1-4; D might be TRBD1 (6 bases). The germline gives CDR1 MNHEY, CDR2 SMNVEV (reference sequence). CDR3 size: 16 residues. Trimming took 4 bases from V and 7 from J, leaving 19 bases between them. DNA of the CDR3: TGTGCCAGCAGTTCCCCTCTTAGGGGGTCGCGTGAAAAACTGTTTTTT. The encoded protein is CASSSPLRGSREKLFF.

This clone was observed a few times. The chain has TRBV6-1 and TRBJ1-2; TRBD1 is a possible D gene (6 bases). The CDR3 consists of 13 residues. V was trimmed by 3 bases and J by 10 bases, leaving 15 bases between them. Looked up from germline, CDR1 is MNHNS and CDR2 is SASEGT. CDR3 in DNA: TGTGCCAGCAGTGAGGTGTTGGACAGCTTCTACACCTTC. This encodes CASSEVLDSFYTF.

This clone was counted between two and nine times. This chain joins TRBV9 and TRBJ2-5; a weak D match, TRBD1 (6 bases). CDR3 size: 13 residues. The germline V and J ends were trimmed by 3 bases and 1 base, with 7 bases remaining between them. Germline CDR1 and CDR2: SGDLS and YYNGEE. The CDR3 DNA follows: TGTGCCAGCAGCGAACAGGGCCAAGAGACCCAGTACTTC. This gives the protein CASSEQGQETQYF.

V gene TRBV25-1 combines with J gene TRBJ2-7; TRBD1 matches at 9 bases. The length of the CDR3 is 13 residues. Germline V gives CDR1 MGHDK, CDR2 SYGVNS. Trimming removed 11 bases from V and 3 bases from J; junction bases left unmatched: 8. In DNA, the CDR3 is TGTGCCTCGAGACAGGGGGAACTCTACGAGCAGTACTTC. Translated: CASRQGELYEQYF.

A few counts support this clone. This chain uses TRBV5-1 with TRBJ2-1, with 8 bases that match TRBD2. This CDR3 is built from 16 residues. V was clipped by 4 bases and J by 7 bases; unmatched bases: 13. CDR1 is SGHRS and CDR2 is YFSETQ in the germline V gene. The CDR3 DNA is TGCGCCAGCAGCCTGGCCGAACTAGCGGAGAAAAATGAGCAGTTCTTC. It encodes CASSLAELAEKNEQFF.

The chain couples TRBV11-2 to TRBJ2-2, with 7 positions matching TRBD2. The germline CDR1 and CDR2 sequences are SGHAT and FQNNGV. This CDR3 has 18 residues. V gave up 3 bases and J gave up 2 bases; unmatched junction bases: 12. CDR3 in amino acids: CASSFFSLAASNTGELFF. The DNA for the CDR3 is TGTGCCAGCAGCTTCTTCTCTCTAGCGGCCTCCAACACCGGGGAGCTGTTTTTT.

V usage is TRBV5-5 and J usage is TRBJ2-7; perhaps TRBD2 as D (5 bases). Deletions cut 0 bases from V and 3 bases from J, with 13 bases between. The CDR3 length is 15 residues. The germline CDR1 and CDR2 sequences are SGHKS and YYEKEE (reference sequence). The CDR3 sequence: CASSLDPTGVYEQYF. The CDR3 bases are TGTGCCAGCAGCTTGGATCCAACCGGGGTCTACGAGCAGTACTTC. Complete variable domain (other parts from reference TRBV5-5 and TRBJ2-7): DAGVTQSPTHLIKTRGQQVTLRCSPISGHKSVSWYQQVLGQGPQFIFQYYEKEERGRGNFPDRFSARQFPNYSSELNVNALLLGDSALYLCASSLDPTGVYEQYFGPGTRLTVT.

V usage is TRBV7-2 and J usage is TRBJ2-7; the match to TRBD2 covers 8 bases. The ends lost 2 bases at V and 2 bases at J; junction bases unmatched: 5. CDR1 and CDR2 (germline): SGHTA, FQGNSA. The CDR3 runs 15 residues. The CDR3 DNA reads TGTGCCAGCAGCTTATTAGCGGGGTCTACCTACGAGCAGTACTTC. Protein sequence: CASSLLAGSTYEQYF.

This rearrangement joins TRBV30 to TRBJ2-1; D uncertain. The V gene's germline CDR1 is GTSNPN and CDR2 SVGIG (reference sequence). The CDR3 runs 12 residues. V was cut by 2 bases and J by 7 bases, with 9 bases left in between. The CDR3 coding sequence is TGTGCCTGGAGTACTGGAGCTAATGAGCAGTTCTTC. It encodes CAWSTGANEQFF.

There are a few counts of this clone. The chain recombines TRBV5-1 with TRBJ2-4; TRBD1 agrees at 7 bases. J gave up 7 bases and V 3 bases, and 4 bases lay outside the gene matches. The CDR3 covers 13 residues. The germline V gene encodes CDR1 SGHRS and CDR2 YFSETQ. CDR3 protein: CASSYTGVNIQYF. The CDR3 nucleotides are TGCGCCAGCAGCTATACAGGGGTCAACATTCAGTACTTC.

This clone showed up just a few times. The chain joins TRBV5-6 to TRBJ2-7, with TRBD2 matching 8 bases. The CDR3 spans 15 residues. With 4 bases clipped from V and 4 bases from J, the junction kept 10 bases outside the gene matches. Germline V lookup: CDR1 SGHDT, CDR2 YYEEEE. CDR3 nucleotide sequence: TGTGCCAGCAGCCCCGGGGCGGGAGGAACTTACGAGCAGTACTTC. Translated: CASSPGAGGTYEQYF.

The gene calls are TRBV7-2 and TRBJ1-4; 9 nucleotides align to TRBD1. J was trimmed by 3 bases and V by 8 bases; bases with no gene match: 1. The CDR3 extends over 13 amino acids. CDR1 and CDR2 from the germline V gene are SGHTA and FQGNSA. DNA of the CDR3: TGTGCCAGCCGGGACAGGGCTAATGAAAAACTGTTTTTT. Protein product: CASRDRANEKLFF.

This chain uses TRBV19 with TRBJ2-1; a possible D gene is TRBD1 (6 bases). The CDR3 spans 16 residues. The V end was cut by 7 bases, the J end by 7 bases, with 23 bases between. CDR1 LNHDA and CDR2 SQIVND come from the germline V gene (reference sequence). This chain's CDR3 is CASTPRRMGALNEQFF. The CDR3 coding sequence is TGTGCCAGTACCCCCCGTCGCATGGGGGCTTTGAATGAGCAGTTCTTC.

This clone was seen only a few times. This rearrangement joins TRBV11-2 to TRBJ2-5, with 8 bases identical to TRBD2. Looked up from germline, CDR1 is SGHAT and CDR2 is FQNNGV. The V segment lost 0 bases and the J segment 4 bases; nucleotides outside the gene matches: 10. CDR3 length: 17 residues. The CDR3 sequence is CASSLDVRGAGGETQYF. The CDR3 region has the DNA TGTGCCAGCAGCTTAGATGTGCGGGGGGCCGGGGGAGAGACCCAGTACTTC.

This clone was observed a few times. Additional DNA sequences in this sample encode the identical CDR3. This rearrangement joins TRBV7-9 to TRBJ1-1; perhaps TRBD1 as D (6 bases). Germline lookup yields CDR1 SEHNR and CDR2 FQNEAQ (reference sequence). The germline V and J ends were trimmed by 5 bases and 4 bases, with 11 bases remaining between them. This CDR3 spans 13 amino acids. CDR3 nucleotides: TGTGCCAGCAGCCCCAGGGGCGGCACTGAAGCTTTCTTT. This translates into CASSPRGGTEAFF.

This chain links TRBV18 with TRBJ1-6, with 7 bases fitting TRBD1. Germline CDR1 is KGHSH and CDR2 is LQKENI. This CDR3 has 15 amino acids. Trimming removed 0 bases from V and 10 bases from J; junction bases left unmatched: 6. The CDR3: CASSPPTGVGSPLHF. CDR3 sequence (DNA): TGTGCCAGCTCACCACCCACAGGGGTTGGATCACCCCTCCACTTT. The variable domain in full, completed from reference TRBV18 and TRBJ1-6, reads NAGVMQNPRHLVRRRGQEARLRCSPMKGHSHVYWYRQLPEEGLKFMVYLQKENIIDESGMPKERFSAEFPKEGPSILRIQQVVRGDSAAYFCASSPPTGVGSPLHFGNGTRLTVT.

This clone has more than one count but fewer than ten. The chain has TRBV18 and TRBJ1-1; 9 bases are shared with TRBD1. Per germline, CDR1 KGHSH and CDR2 LQKENI. This CDR3 has 15 amino acids. V trimming: 4 bases; J trimming: 5 bases; junction bases outside the gene matches: 8. The CDR3 is CASSLKTGGRTEAFF. CDR3 in DNA: TGTGCCAGCTCACTCAAGACAGGGGGAAGGACTGAAGCTTTCTTT.

This clone has a handful of counts. The V and J genes are TRBV18 and TRBJ1-5; unclear D gene. The CDR3 is 13 amino acids. V lost 2 bases and J 5 bases, leaving 7 bases between the germline ends. Germline V lookup: CDR1 KGHSH, CDR2 LQKENI. This CDR3 is CASSPTVDQPQHF. In DNA form, the CDR3 reads TGTGCCAGCTCACCAACGGTTGATCAGCCCCAGCATTTT.

The chain carries TRBV28 and TRBJ1-5, with D perhaps matching TRBD1 (5 bases). V was cut by 5 bases and J by 7 bases, with 15 bases left in between. The CDR3 is 14 residues long. Germline CDR1 reads MDHEN; CDR2 reads SYDVKM. The CDR3 reads CASSPGWGEQPQHF. CDR3 bases: TGTGCCAGCAGTCCCGGATGGGGGGAACAGCCCCAGCATTTT.

The chain combines TRBV11-2 with TRBJ2-7; possible D gene TRBD2, 6 bases. The CDR3 contains 16 residues. Germline V CDR1 and CDR2: SGHAT, FQNNGV. V was cut by 1 base and J by 2 bases, with 15 bases left in between. CDR3 nucleotides: TGTGCCAGCAGCTTAGGGGCTGGCGGGATCCCCTACGAGCAGTACTTC. This encodes CASSLGAGGIPYEQYF.

The V and J genes are TRBV9 and TRBJ1-1, with D possibly TRBD1 on 6 matching bases. The CDR3 covers 14 residues. V dropped 3 bases and J dropped 1 base, with 10 bases sitting between them. Germline V CDR1 and CDR2: SGDLS, YYNGEE. The CDR3 DNA is TGTGCCAGCAGCGGAAGGACAGAGAACACTGAAGCTTTCTTT. Translated, it gives CASSGRTENTEAFF.

V is TRBV28 and J is TRBJ1-5; no definite D call. Trimming removed 1 base from V and 4 bases from J, with 8 bases in between. Germline V CDR1 and CDR2: MDHEN, SYDVKM. The CDR3 loop spans 14 amino acids. CDR3 sequence: CASSLLNKNQPQHF. The DNA for the CDR3 is TGTGCCAGCAGTTTATTGAACAAAAATCAGCCCCAGCATTTT.

The chain carries TRBV25-1 and TRBJ1-2; no clear D gene. V lost 3 bases to trimming and J lost 4 bases, with 15 bases between them. From germline, CDR1 is MGHDK and CDR2 SYGVNS. The CDR3 extends over 15 amino acids. CDR3 nucleotides: TGTGCCAGCAGTGAGATTGGGATAGGAGGCTATGGCTACACCTTC. Encoded protein: CASSEIGIGGYGYTF.

This chain joins TRBV19 and TRBJ2-7, with a possible D match to TRBD1 (5 bases). The germline CDR1 and CDR2 sequences are LNHDA and SQIVND (reference sequence). The CDR3 extends over 11 amino acids. Trimming took 10 bases from V and 3 from J, leaving 10 bases between them. CDR3 nucleotides: TGTGCCACCCAGGGAAACTACGAGCAGTACTTC. This encodes CATQGNYEQYF.

The chain has TRBV14 and TRBJ2-5; D possibly corresponds to TRBD2 (6 bases). The V end lost 3 bases, the J end lost 0 bases, and 8 bases lay between the germline ends. Germline CDR1 and CDR2: SGHDN and FVKESK. The length of the CDR3 is 14 residues. The CDR3 reads CASSQRDYQETQYF. In DNA, the CDR3 is TGTGCCAGCAGCCAGCGGGACTACCAAGAGACCCAGTACTTC.